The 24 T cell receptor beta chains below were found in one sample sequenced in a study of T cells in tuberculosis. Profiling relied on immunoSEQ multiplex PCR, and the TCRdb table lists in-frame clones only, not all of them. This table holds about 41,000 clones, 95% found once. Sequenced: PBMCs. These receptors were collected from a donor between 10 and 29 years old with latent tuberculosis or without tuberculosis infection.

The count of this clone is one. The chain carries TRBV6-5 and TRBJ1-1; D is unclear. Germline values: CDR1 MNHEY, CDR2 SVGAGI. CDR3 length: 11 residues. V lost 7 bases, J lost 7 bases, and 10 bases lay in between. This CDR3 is CASKSFGEAFF. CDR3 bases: TGTGCCAGCAAGAGCTTTGGTGAAGCTTTCTTT.

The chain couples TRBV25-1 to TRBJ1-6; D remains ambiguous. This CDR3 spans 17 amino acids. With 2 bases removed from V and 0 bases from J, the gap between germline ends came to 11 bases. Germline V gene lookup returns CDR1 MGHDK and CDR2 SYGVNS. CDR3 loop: CASSEPVQSSYNSPLHF. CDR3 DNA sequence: TGTGCCAGCAGTGAACCCGTACAGAGCTCCTATAATTCACCCCTCCACTTT.

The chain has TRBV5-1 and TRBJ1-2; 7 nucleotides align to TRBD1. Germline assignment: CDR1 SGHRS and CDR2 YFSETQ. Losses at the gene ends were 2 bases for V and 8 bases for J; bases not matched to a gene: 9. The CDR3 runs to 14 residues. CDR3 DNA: TGCGCCAGCAGCTTCGAAAAGGGGGCGGGAGGCTACACCTTC. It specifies CASSFEKGAGGYTF.

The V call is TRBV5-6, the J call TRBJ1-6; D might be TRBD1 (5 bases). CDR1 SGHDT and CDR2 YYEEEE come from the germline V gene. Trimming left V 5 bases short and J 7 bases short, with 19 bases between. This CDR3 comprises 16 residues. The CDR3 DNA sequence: TGTGCCAGCAGACGTGAAGACTGGGGCGTAAATTCACCCCTCCACTTT. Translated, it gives CASRREDWGVNSPLHF.

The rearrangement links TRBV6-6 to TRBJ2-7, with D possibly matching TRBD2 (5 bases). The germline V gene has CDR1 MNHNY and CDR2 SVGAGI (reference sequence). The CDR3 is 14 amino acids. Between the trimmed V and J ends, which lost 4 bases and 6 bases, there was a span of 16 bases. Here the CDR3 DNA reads TGTGCCAGCAGTTCGCTAGCTAATCTGCCCGAGCAGTACTTC. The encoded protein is CASSSLANLPEQYF.

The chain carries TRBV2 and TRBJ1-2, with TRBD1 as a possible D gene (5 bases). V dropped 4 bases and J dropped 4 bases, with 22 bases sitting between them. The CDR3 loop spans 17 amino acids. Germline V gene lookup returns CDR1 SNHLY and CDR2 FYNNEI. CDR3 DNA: TGTGCCAGCAGTGTGACCCAGACAGTGATCCACTTCTATGGCTACACCTTC. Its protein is CASSVTQTVIHFYGYTF.

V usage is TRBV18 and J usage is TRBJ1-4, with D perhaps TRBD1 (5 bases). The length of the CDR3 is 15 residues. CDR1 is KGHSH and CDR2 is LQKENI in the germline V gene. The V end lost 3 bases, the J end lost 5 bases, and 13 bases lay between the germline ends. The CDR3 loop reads CASSPPGRANEKLFF. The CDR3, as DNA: TGTGCCAGCTCACCCCCGGGCAGGGCAAATGAAAAACTGTTTTTT.

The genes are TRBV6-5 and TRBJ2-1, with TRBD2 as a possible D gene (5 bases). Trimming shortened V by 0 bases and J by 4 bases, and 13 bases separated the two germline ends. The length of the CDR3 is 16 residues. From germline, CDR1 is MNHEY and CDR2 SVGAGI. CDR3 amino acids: CASSYSRASSYNEQFF. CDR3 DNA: TGTGCCAGCAGTTACTCGAGGGCTAGCTCTTACAATGAGCAGTTCTTC.

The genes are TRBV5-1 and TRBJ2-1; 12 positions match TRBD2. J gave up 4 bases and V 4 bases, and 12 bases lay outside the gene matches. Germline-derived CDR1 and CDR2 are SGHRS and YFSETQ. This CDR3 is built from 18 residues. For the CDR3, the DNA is TGCGCCAGCAGCGATAACCCCCCCCTAGCGGGGGGGTACAATGAGCAGTTCTTC. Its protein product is CASSDNPPLAGGYNEQFF.

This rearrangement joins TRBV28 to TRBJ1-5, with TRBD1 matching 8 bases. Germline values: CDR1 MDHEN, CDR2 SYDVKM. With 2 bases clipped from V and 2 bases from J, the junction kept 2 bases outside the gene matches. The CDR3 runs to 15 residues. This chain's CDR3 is CASSLPTGGNQPQHF. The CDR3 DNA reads TGTGCCAGCAGTTTACCGACAGGGGGCAATCAGCCCCAGCATTTT.

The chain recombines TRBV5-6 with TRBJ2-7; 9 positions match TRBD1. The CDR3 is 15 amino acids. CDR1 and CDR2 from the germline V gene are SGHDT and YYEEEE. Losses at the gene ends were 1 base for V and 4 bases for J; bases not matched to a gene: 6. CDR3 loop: CASSLWTGERYEQYF. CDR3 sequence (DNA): TGTGCCAGCAGCTTGTGGACAGGGGAGCGATACGAGCAGTACTTC. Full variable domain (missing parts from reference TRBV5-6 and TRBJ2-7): DAGVTQSPTHLIKTRGQQVTLRCSPKSGHDTVSWYQQALGQGPQFIFQYYEEEERQRGNFPDRFSGHQFPNYSSELNVNALLLGDSALYLCASSLWTGERYEQYFGPGTRLTVT.

The CDR3 loop is CASSLQGARGFNTEAFF. The CDR3 nucleotides are TGTGCCAGCAGTTTACAGGGGGCACGAGGGTTTAACACTGAAGCTTTCTTT. The V and J genes are TRBV27 and TRBJ1-1, with 8 bases aligning to TRBD1. CDR3 size: 17 residues. V shed 2 bases and J 2 bases; nucleotides not matched to a gene: 10. Germline CDR1 MNHEY, CDR2 SMNVEV (reference sequence).

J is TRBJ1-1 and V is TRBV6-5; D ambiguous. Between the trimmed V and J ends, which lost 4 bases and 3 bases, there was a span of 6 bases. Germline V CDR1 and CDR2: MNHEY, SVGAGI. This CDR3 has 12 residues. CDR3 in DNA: TGTGCCAGCAGTTCGGTGGACACTGAAGCTTTCTTT. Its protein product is CASSSVDTEAFF.

CDR3 in DNA: TGCGCCAGCAGCTCGTACCAGGGCTACGAGCAGTACTTC. Amino acids: CASSSYQGYEQYF. The rearrangement links TRBV5-1 to TRBJ2-7, with D maybe TRBD1 (5 bases). CDR3 length: 13 residues. V was clipped by 3 bases and J by 3 bases, with 10 bases between them. Germline CDR1 reads SGHRS; CDR2 reads YFSETQ.

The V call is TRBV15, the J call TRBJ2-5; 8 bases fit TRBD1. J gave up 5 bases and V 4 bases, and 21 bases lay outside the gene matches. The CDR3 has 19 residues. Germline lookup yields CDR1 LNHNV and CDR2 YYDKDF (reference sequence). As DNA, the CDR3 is TGTGCCACCAGCACAGGTTACTTAGGTGACAGGGGCCCGGGGGAGACCCAGTACTTC. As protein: CATSTGYLGDRGPGETQYF.

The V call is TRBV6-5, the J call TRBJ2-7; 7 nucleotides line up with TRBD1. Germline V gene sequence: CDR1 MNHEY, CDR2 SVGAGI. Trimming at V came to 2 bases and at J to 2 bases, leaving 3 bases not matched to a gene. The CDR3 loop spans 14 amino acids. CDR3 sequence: CASSYRDRTYEQYF. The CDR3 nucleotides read TGTGCCAGCAGTTACCGGGACAGAACCTACGAGCAGTACTTC.

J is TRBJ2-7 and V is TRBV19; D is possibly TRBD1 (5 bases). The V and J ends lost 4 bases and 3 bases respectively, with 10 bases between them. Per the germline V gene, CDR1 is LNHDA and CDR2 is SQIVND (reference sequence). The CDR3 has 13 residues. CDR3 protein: CASSKGERYEQYF. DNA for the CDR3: TGTGCCAGTAGTAAAGGGGAACGCTACGAGCAGTACTTC.

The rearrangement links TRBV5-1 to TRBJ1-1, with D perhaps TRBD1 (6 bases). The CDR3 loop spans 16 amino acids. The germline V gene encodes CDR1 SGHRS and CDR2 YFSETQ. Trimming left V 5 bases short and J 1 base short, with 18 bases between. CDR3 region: CASRSPPGQRNTEAFF. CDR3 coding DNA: TGCGCCAGCAGATCTCCTCCGGGACAAAGGAACACTGAAGCTTTCTTT.

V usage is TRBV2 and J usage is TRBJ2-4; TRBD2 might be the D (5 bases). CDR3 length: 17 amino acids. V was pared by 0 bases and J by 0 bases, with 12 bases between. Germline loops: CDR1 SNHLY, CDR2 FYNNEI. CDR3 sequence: CASSEAYLAVAKNIQYF. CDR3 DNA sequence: TGTGCCAGCAGTGAAGCGTACCTAGCAGTAGCCAAAAACATTCAGTACTTC.

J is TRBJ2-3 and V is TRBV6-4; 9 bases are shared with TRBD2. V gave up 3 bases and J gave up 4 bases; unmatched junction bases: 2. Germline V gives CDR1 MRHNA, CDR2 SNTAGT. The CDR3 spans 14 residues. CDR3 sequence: CASSEGGGADTQYF. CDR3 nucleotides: TGTGCCAGCAGTGAAGGCGGGGGGGCAGATACGCAGTATTTT.

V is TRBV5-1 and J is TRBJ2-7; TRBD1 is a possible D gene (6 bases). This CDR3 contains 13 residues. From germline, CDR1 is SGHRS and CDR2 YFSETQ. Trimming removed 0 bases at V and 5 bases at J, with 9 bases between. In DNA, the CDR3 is TGCGCCAGCAGCTTGGGTAGGGACAACGAGCAGTACTTC. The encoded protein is CASSLGRDNEQYF.

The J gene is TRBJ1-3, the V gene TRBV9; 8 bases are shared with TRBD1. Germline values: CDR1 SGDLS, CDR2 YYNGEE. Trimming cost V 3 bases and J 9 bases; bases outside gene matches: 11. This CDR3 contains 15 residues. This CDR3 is CASSATRTGKATIYF. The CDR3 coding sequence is TGTGCCAGCAGCGCCACCCGGACAGGGAAGGCCACCATATATTTT. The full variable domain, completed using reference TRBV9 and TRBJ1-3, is DSGVTQTPKHLITATGQRVTLRCSPRSGDLSVYWYQQSLDQGLQFLIQYYNGEERAKGNILERFSAQQFPDLHSELNLSSLELGDSALYFCASSATRTGKATIYFGEGSWLTVV.

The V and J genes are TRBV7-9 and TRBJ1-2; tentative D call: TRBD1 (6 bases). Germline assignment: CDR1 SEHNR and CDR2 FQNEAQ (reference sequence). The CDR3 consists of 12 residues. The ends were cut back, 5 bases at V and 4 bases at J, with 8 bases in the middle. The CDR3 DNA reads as TGTGCCAGCAGCCCGACAGGCTATGGCTACACCTTC. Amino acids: CASSPTGYGYTF. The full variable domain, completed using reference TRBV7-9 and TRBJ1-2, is DTGVSQNPRHKITKRGQNVTFRCDPISEHNRLYWYRQTLGQGPEFLTYFQNEAQLEKSRLLSDRFSAERPKGSFSTLEIQRTEQGDSAMYLCASSPTGYGYTFGSGTRLTVV.

Here the CDR3 reads CASSYSLSPSGEKLFF. For the CDR3, the DNA is TGTGCCAGCAGTTACTCGCTTAGTCCCTCGGGGGAAAAACTGTTTTTT. The rearrangement joins TRBV6-5 to TRBJ1-4; no reliable D call. This CDR3 is 16 amino acids long. Germline V lookup: CDR1 MNHEY, CDR2 SVGAGI. The germline V and J ends were trimmed by 0 bases and 8 bases, with 16 bases remaining between them.